This TCR beta chain was captured by sequencing in a study of shared clonotypes between healthy human individuals. Germline CDR1 SEHNR, CDR2 FQNEAQ (reference sequence). The CDR3 spans 14 residues. V lost 0 bases, J lost 8 bases, and 13 bases lay in between. Naive CD8 isolation took CD45RO-negative cells positively selected for CCR7 and excluded terminally differentiated effector memory CD45RA+ cells. There were only Caucasian adults among the donors, and all lived in Nashville, Tennessee. Clones were read by immunoSEQ multiplex PCR, and TCRdb kept only the in-frame ones, dropping some. This sample has about 1,900,000 clones, with over 85% found just once.

V gene TRBV7-9 combines with J gene TRBJ1-2; D remains ambiguous. The specimen sequenced was naive CD8+ T cells sorted from blood. This TCR was sampled from a man younger than 35 in good health. The CDR3 region has the DNA TGTGCCAGCAGCTTAGCTAATAGTGGAAGCGGCTACACCTTC. Its protein product is CASSLANSGSGYTF.